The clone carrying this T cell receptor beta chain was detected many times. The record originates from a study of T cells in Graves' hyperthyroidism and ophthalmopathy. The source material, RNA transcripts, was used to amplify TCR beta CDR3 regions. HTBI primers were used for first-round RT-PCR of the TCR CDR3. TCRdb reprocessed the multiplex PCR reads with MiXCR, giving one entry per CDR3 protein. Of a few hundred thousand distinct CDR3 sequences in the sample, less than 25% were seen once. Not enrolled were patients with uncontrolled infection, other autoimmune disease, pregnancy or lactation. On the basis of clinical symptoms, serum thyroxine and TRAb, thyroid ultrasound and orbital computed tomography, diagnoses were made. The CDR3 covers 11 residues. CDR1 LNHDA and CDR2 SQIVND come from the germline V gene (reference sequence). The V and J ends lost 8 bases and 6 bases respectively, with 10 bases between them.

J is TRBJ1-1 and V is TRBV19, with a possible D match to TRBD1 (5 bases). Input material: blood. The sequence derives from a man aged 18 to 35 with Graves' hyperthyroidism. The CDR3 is CASQGLAEAFF. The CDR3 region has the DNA TGTGCCAGTCAGGGTCTCGCTGAAGCTTTCTTT.